Here is one T cell receptor (beta chain) with its context. Its antigen is currently unknown. TCRdb used MiXCR to reprocess the 5' RACE reads, holding one entry per CDR3 protein. The sample lists about 53,000 distinct CDR3 sequences, roughly 7% occurring once. This CDR3 contains 15 residues. The V gene's germline CDR1 is SGHTA and CDR2 FQGNSA. V trimming: 2 bases; J trimming: 2 bases; junction bases outside the gene matches: 5. Indicated time point: sample taken at primary tumor resection. Sequencing of whole RNA from tumor, nontumor lung or frozen PBMC involved no sorting. Donors were some 72 untreated early-stage non-small cell lung cancer patients. This record belongs to a study of spatial heterogeneity in lung cancer. Across the whole study: Among detected sequences, beta-chain ones consistently exceeded alpha-chain ones in number. More than eight raw reads, on average, carried each unique TCR and UMI combination. Findings and limits, study-wide: There were more appearances of ubiquitous expanded tumor TCRs in blood at resection than at follow-up.

Sample: PBMCs, taken at surgery. The chain recombines TRBV7-2 with TRBJ2-7; the match to TRBD2 covers 8 bases. The clonotype originates from a female donor with early-stage non-small cell lung cancer. The CDR3 protein is CASSLQRGPAYEQYF. CDR3 DNA: TGTGCCAGCAGCTTACAGCGGGGGCCTGCCTACGAGCAGTACTTC.